This T cell receptor beta chain is drawn from a study of CD8+ T cells in alopecia areata. Overall study: The study gave treated patients oral tofacitinib at 5 to 10 mg twice daily. Dosing with tofacitinib proceeded for 6 to 18 months, followed by 6 months off drug.

Sequencing used cDNA as its template, made by extracting RNA and reverse transcribing it. Libraries were prepared by immunoSEQ multiplex PCR; TCRdb keeps only in-frame clonotypes and omits some of them. The profile shows 180,000 or so clones, roughly 60% of them singletons. This clone was counted only a few times. Trimming left V 3 bases short and J 0 bases short, with 12 bases between. The germline V gene encodes CDR1 ENHRY and CDR2 SYGVKD. The CDR3 is 16 residues long. Indicated treatment: oral pan-JAK inhibitor, 5-10 mg twice daily. The TCR comes from a human donor with alopecia areata. The sample in question was CD4+ T cells sorted from blood, obtained at week 24, from a patient treated with tofacitinib. The chain links TRBV10-3 to TRBJ1-3; unclear D gene. The CDR3 DNA follows: TGTGCCATCAGTGACCCGACCAGAGACTCTGGAAACACCATATATTTT. Protein sequence: CAISDPTRDSGNTIYF.